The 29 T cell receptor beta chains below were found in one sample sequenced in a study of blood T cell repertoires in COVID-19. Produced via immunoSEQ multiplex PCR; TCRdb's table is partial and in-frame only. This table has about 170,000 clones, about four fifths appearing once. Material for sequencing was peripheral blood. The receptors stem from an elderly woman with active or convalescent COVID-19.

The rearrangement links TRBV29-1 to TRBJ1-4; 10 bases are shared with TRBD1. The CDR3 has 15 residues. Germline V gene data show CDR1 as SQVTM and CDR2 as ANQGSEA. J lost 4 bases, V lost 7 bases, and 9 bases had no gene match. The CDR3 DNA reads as TGCAGCGCGGGGGACAGGGGAATCGGTAATGAAAAACTGTTTTTT. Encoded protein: CSAGDRGIGNEKLFF.

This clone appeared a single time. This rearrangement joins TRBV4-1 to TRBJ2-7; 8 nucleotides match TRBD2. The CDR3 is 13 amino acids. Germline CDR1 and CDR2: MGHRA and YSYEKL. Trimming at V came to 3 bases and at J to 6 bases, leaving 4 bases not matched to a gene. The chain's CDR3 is CASSHPGGGEQYF. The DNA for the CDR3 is TGCGCCAGCAGCCACCCCGGGGGGGGCGAGCAGTACTTC.

CDR3 residues: CASSGGQIGAFF. For the CDR3, the DNA is TGTGCCAGCAGCGGGGGACAGATAGGAGCTTTCTTT. The chain couples TRBV7-8 to TRBJ1-1; TRBD1 agrees at 7 bases. The CDR3 is made up of 12 amino acids. V was clipped by 5 bases and J by 10 bases; unmatched bases: 7. Germline V gene data show CDR1 as SGHVS and CDR2 as FQNEAQ.

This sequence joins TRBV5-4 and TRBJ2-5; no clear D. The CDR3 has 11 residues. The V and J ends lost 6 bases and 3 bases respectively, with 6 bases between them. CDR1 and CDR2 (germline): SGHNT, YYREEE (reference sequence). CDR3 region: CASTLEETQYF. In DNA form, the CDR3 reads TGTGCCAGCACCCTCGAAGAGACCCAGTACTTC.

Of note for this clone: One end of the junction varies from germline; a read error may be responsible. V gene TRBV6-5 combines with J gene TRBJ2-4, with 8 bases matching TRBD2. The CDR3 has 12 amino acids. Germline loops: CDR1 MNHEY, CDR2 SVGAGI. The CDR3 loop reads CASTSWSGGHFF. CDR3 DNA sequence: TGTGCCAGCACCTCTTGGTCGGGAGGGCACTTCTTC.

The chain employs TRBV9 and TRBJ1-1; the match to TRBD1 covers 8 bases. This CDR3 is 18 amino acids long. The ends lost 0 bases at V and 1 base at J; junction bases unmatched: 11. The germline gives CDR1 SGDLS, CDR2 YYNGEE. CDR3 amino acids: CASSVGPDPDRGNTEAFF. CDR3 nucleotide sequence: TGTGCCAGCAGCGTAGGCCCCGACCCCGACAGGGGGAACACTGAAGCTTTCTTT.

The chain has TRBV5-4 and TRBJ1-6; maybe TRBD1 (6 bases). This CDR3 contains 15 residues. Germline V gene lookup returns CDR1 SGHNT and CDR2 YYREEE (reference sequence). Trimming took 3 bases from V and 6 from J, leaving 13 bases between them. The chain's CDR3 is CASSSTGRGNSPLHF. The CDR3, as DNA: TGTGCCAGCAGCTCGACAGGAAGGGGTAATTCACCCCTCCACTTT.

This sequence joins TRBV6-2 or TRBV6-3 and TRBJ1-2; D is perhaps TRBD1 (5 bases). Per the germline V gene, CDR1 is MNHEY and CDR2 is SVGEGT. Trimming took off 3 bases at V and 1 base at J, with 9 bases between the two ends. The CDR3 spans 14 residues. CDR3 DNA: TGTGCCAGCAGTTATCCGCAGGGTAACTATGGCTACACCTTC. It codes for CASSYPQGNYGYTF.

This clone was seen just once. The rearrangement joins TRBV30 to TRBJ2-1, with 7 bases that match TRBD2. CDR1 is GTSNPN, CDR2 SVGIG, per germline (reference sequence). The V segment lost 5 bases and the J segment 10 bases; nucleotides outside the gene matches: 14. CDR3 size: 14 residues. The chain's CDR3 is CAWVPSGIYGEQFF. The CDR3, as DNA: TGTGCCTGGGTTCCAAGCGGGATCTACGGGGAGCAGTTCTTC.

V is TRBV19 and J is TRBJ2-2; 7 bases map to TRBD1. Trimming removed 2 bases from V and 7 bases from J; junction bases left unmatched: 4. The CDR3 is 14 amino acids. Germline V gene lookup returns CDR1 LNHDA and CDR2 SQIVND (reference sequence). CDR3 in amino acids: CASSIRGRLGELFF. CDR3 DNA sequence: TGTGCCAGTAGTATAAGGGGGCGGCTCGGGGAGCTGTTTTTT.

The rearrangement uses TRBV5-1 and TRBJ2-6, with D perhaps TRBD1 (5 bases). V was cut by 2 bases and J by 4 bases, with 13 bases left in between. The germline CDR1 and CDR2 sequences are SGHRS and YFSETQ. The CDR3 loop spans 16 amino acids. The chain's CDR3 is CASSLLSGPGANVLTF. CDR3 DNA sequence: TGCGCCAGCAGCTTACTATCAGGGCCCGGGGCCAACGTCCTGACTTTC.

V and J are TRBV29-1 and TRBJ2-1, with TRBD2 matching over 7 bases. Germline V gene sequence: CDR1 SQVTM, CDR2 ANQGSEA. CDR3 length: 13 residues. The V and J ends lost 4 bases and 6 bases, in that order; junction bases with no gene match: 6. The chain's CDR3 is CSVVSSGFNEQFF. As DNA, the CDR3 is TGCAGCGTTGTTTCTAGCGGTTTCAATGAGCAGTTCTTC.

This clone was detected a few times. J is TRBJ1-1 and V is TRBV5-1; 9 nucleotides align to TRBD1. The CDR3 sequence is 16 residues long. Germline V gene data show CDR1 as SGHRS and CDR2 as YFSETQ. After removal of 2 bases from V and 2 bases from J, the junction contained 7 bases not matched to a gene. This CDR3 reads CASSFRPGQGNTEAFF. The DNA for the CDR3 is TGCGCCAGCAGCTTTAGACCGGGACAGGGCAACACTGAAGCTTTCTTT. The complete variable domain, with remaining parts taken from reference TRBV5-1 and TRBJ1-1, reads KAGVTQTPRYLIKTRGQQVTLSCSPISGHRSVSWYQQTPGQGLQFLFEYFSETQRNKGNFPGRFSGRQFSNSRSEMNVSTLELGDSALYLCASSFRPGQGNTEAFFGQGTRLTVV.

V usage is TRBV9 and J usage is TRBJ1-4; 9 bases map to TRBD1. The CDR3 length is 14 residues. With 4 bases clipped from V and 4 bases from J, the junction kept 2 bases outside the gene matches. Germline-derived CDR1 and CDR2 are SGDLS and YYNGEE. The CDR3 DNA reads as TGTGCCAGCAGCCCGGGACAGGGTAATGAAAAACTGTTTTTT. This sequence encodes CASSPGQGNEKLFF.

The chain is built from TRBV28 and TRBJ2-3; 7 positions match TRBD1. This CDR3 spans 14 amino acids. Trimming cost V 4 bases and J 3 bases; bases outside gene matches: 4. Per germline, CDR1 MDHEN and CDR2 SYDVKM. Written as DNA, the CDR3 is TGTGCCAGCAGTTCTACAGGGGTTACAGATACGCAGTATTTT. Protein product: CASSSTGVTDTQYF.

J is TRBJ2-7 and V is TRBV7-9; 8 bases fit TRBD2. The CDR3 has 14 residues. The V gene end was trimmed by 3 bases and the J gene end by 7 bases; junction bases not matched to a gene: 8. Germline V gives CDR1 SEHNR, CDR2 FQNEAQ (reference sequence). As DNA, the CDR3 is TGTGCCAGCAGCTTGCCGGGACTAGGAGGGGAGCAGTACTTC. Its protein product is CASSLPGLGGEQYF.

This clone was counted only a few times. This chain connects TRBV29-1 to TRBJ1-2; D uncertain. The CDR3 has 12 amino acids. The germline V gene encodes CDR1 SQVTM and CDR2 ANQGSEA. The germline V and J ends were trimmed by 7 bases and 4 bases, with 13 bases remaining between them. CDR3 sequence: CSASFRGYGYTF. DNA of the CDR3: TGCAGCGCCTCCTTTCGGGGCTATGGCTACACCTTC. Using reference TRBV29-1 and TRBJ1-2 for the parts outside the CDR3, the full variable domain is SAVISQKPSRDICQRGTSLTIQCQVDSQVTMMFWYRQQPGQSLTLIATANQGSEATYESGFVIDKFPISRPNLTFSTLTVSNMSPEDSSIYLCSASFRGYGYTFGSGTRLTVV.

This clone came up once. The CDR3 nucleotides are TGTGCCAGCAGTGTTTTGGCCAGGAACACTGAAGCTTTCTTT. Its protein product is CASSVLARNTEAFF. This chain connects TRBV2 to TRBJ1-1, with D uncertain. The germline V gene has CDR1 SNHLY and CDR2 FYNNEI. Deletions cut 4 bases from V and 1 base from J, with 10 bases between. This CDR3 region has 14 residues.

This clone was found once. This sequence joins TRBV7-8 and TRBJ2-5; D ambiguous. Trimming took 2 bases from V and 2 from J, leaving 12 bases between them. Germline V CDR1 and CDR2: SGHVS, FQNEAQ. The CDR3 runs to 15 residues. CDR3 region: CASSLNPRYQETQYF. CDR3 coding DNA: TGTGCCAGCAGCTTAAACCCCCGCTATCAAGAGACCCAGTACTTC.

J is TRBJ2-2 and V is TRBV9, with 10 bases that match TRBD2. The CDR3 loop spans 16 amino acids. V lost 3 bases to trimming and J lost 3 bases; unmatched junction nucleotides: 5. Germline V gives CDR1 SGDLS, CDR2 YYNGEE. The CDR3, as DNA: TGTGCCAGCAGCGCCCTAGCGGGAGCTTACACCGGGGAGCTGTTTTTT. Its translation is CASSALAGAYTGELFF.

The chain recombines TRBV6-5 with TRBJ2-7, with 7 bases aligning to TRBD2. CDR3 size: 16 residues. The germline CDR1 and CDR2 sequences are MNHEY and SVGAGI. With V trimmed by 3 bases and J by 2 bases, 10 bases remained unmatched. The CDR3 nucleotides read TGTGCCAGCAGTTATCAGCCGGGGGAGGGAACCTACGAGCAGTACTTC. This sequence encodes CASSYQPGEGTYEQYF.

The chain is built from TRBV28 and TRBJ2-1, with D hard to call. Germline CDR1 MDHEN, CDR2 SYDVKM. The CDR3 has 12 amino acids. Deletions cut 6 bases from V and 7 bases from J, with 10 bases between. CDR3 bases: TGTGCCAGCAGCCCCATCGGGAATGAGCAGTTCTTC. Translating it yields CASSPIGNEQFF. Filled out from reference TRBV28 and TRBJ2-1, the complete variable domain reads DVKVTQSSRYLVKRTGEKVFLECVQDMDHENMFWYRQDPGLGLRLIYFSYDVKMKEKGDIPEGYSVSREKKERFSLILESASTNQTSMYLCASSPIGNEQFFGPGTRLTVL.

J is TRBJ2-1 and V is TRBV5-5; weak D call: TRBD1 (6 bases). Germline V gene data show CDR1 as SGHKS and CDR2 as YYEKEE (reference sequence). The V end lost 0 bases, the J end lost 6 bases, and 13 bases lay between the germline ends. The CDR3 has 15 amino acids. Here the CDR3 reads CASSLDQGFSNEQFF. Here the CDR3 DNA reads TGTGCCAGCAGCTTGGACCAGGGGTTTAGCAATGAGCAGTTCTTC.

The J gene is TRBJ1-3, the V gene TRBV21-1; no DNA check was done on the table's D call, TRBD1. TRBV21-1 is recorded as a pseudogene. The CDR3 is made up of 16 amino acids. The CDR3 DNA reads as TGTGCCAGCAGCCCCAGAACAGGGCGTCCCGGAAACACCATATATTTT. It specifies CASSPRTGRPGNTIYF.

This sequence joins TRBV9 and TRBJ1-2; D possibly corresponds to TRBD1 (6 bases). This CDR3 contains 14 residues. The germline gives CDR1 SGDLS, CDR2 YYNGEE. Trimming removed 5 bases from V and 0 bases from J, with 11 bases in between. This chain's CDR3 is CASRAGVANYGYTF. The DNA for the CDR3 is TGTGCCAGCAGAGCAGGGGTAGCTAACTATGGCTACACCTTC. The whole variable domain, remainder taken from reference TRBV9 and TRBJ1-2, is DSGVTQTPKHLITATGQRVTLRCSPRSGDLSVYWYQQSLDQGLQFLIQYYNGEERAKGNILERFSAQQFPDLHSELNLSSLELGDSALYFCASRAGVANYGYTFGSGTRLTVV.

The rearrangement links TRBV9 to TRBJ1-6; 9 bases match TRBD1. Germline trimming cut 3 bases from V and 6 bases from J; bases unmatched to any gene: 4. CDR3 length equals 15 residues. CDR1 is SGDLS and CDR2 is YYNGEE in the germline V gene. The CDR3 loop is CASSGGDRANSPLHF. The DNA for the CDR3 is TGTGCCAGCAGCGGAGGGGACAGGGCTAATTCACCCCTCCACTTT.

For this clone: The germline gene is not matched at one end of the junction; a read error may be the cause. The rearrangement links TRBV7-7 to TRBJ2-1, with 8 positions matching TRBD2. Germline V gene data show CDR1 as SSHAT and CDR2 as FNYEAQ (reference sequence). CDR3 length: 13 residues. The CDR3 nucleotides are TGTGCTAGCAGCTCGGGGGGGAGGGCTGAGCAGTTCTTC. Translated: CASSSGGRAEQFF.

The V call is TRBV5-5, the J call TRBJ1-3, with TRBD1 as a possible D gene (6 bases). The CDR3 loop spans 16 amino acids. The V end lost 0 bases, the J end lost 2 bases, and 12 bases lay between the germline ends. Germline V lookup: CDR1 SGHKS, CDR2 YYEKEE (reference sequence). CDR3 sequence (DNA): TGTGCCAGCAGCTTGGCCTGGGGGCGAACTGGAAACACCATATATTTT. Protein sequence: CASSLAWGRTGNTIYF.

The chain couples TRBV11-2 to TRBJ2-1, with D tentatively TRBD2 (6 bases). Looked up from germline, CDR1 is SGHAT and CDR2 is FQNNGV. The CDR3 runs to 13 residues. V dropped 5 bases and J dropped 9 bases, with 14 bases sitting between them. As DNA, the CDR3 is TGTGCCAGCAGCGCAGCCCGGGAGAGTGAGCAGTTCTTC. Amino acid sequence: CASSAARESEQFF.